The 4 T cell receptor beta chains listed next were all sequenced from one sample in a study of sequential checkpoint blockade in melanoma. Treatment noted: randomized to nivolumab then ipilimumab (arm A) or the reverse (arm B). Sequencing was performed with immunoSEQ multiplex PCR; in TCRdb, only in-frame clones are kept and a portion is missing. Of under 50,000 clones listed, over 75% are singletons. The sequencing used CD8+ T cells sorted from blood (inferred from file names), collected from a patient given nivolumab and ipilimumab in sequence. Every receptor here comes from a human donor with melanoma.

The rearrangement uses TRBV27 and TRBJ2-7; D is ambiguous. Germline CDR1 and CDR2: MNHEY and SMNVEV (reference sequence). The CDR3 is 13 residues long. V lost 10 bases, J lost 0 bases, and 13 bases lay in between. The CDR3 DNA follows: TGTGCCACCTCCCCCGCGATCTCCTACGAGCAGTACTTC. This translates into CATSPAISYEQYF.

The V call is TRBV19, the J call TRBJ1-3; no firm D call. The V gene lost 0 bases and the J gene lost 0 bases, with 6 bases spanning the gap. The CDR3 is made up of 15 amino acids. Germline loops: CDR1 LNHDA, CDR2 SQIVND (reference sequence). CDR3 amino acids: CASSIDVSSGNTIYF. CDR3 in DNA: TGTGCCAGTAGTATAGATGTCTCCTCTGGAAACACCATATATTTT. Using reference TRBV19 and TRBJ1-3 for the parts outside the CDR3, the full variable domain is DGGITQSPKYLFRKEGQNVTLSCEQNLNHDAMYWYRQDPGQGLRLIYYSQIVNDFQKGDIAEGYSVSREKKESFPLTVTSAQKNPTAFYLCASSIDVSSGNTIYFGEGSWLTVV.

V is TRBV9 and J is TRBJ2-3, with D perhaps matching TRBD2 (6 bases). CDR3 length: 15 amino acids. CDR1 is SGDLS and CDR2 is YYNGEE in the germline V gene. V lost 2 bases, J lost 2 bases, and 12 bases lay in between. DNA of the CDR3: TGTGCCAGCAGCGTCCCGGAGGGCCTCACAGATACGCAGTATTTT. It specifies CASSVPEGLTDTQYF.

The V call is TRBV30, the J call TRBJ2-7; perhaps TRBD1 as D (6 bases). The CDR3 length is 13 residues. Trimming cost V 3 bases and J 0 bases, with 9 bases left between them. Germline values: CDR1 GTSNPN, CDR2 SVGIG (reference sequence). CDR3 in amino acids: CAWSRDNSYEQYV. Written as DNA, the CDR3 is TGTGCCTGGAGCCGGGACAACTCCTACGAGCAGTACGTC.